These T cell receptor beta chains were read from a single sample in a study of cytomegalovirus exposure and HLA in healthy donors. TCRdb keeps only in-frame clones here, not all; method: immunoSEQ multiplex PCR. Of 95,000 to 150,000 clones listed, over 80% were seen once; the top ten hold more than 0.2%. Material for sequencing was PBMCs. These receptor sequences come from a man aged 50 to 59 in good health and CMV-seronegative. Both conserved end residues are part of each CDR3. Expanded clones get a size class; other rows say once, few or many, or leave the size out.

j_gene,v_gene,abundance,CDR3aa
TRBJ2-2,TRBV7-8,.,CASSLEGAGYANTGELFF
TRBJ1-2,TRBV5-4,.,CASSLAGQGKIYGYTF
TRBJ2-1,TRBV4-3,few,CASSPRTSRDPYNEQFF
TRBJ2-7,TRBV7-9,.,CASSSSGGAYEQYF
TRBJ1-5,TRBV28,.,CASSSPGQGNQPQHF
TRBJ2-1,TRBV5-4,.,CASSLQDRRYNEQFF
TRBJ2-1,TRBV2,.,CASSEELAGGFGNEQFF
TRBJ1-1,TRBV18,.,CASYPGSNTEAFF
TRBJ2-3,TRBV5-1,.,CASSWDPSGGSTDTQYF
TRBJ2-7,TRBV7-2,.,CASSLRDYTYEQYF
TRBJ1-1,TRBV6-6,.,CASSDRDGWTEAFF
TRBJ2-3,TRBV9,.,CASSSQGTPSTDTQYF
TRBJ1-1,TRBV30,.,CAWRGPNTEAFF
TRBJ1-1,TRBV5-1,.,CATTNGGGTEAFF
TRBJ2-5,TRBV6-5,.,CASSYDRGRWETQYF
TRBJ2-2,TRBV6-6,.,CASSYERIRGPGELFF
TRBJ2-5,TRBV5-6,.,CASSSGPRGGLQTQYF
TRBJ2-2,TRBV9,.,CASSPLSGAGGELFF
TRBJ1-2,TRBV7-9,.,CSSSFGTGGEERYGYTF
TRBJ2-7,TRBV7-9,.,CASSLLRGIGEQYF
TRBJ2-1,TRBV5-4,.,CASSSAGSSYNEQFF
TRBJ1-1,TRBV9,.,CASSVGQGAEAFF
TRBJ1-5,TRBV6-5,.,CASRGRINQPQHF
TRBJ1-2,TRBV5-6,.,CASSLVQGVGQGYTF
TRBJ2-7,TRBV5-1,.,CARKGTGGRLKYEQYF
TRBJ1-3,TRBV4-3,.,CASSQAWQGLDNTIYF
TRBJ2-5,TRBV6-6,few,CASRPAHRAQETQYF
TRBJ2-7,TRBV6-4,few,CASNMTGRSPWYEQYF
TRBJ2-2,TRBV29-1,few,CSVGQRSNTGELFF
TRBJ2-7,TRBV11-3,.,CASSLGAASGEQYF
TRBJ2-5,TRBV5-4,.,CASSVQAGGPKTQYF
TRBJ2-7,TRBV7-2,.,CASSQVAIHEQYF
TRBJ2-5,TRBV5-1,.,CASRIGTSGKETQYF
TRBJ2-1,TRBV6-1,.,CASSWRGGNEQFF
TRBJ1-5,TRBV10-3,.,CAISESYQAQHF
TRBJ2-7,TRBV2,.,CASTRTSGGAYEQYF
TRBJ2-1,TRBV6-4,few,CASSDGSAYNEQFF
TRBJ1-6,TRBV5-1,.,CASSLSRKDSPLHF
TRBJ2-2,TRBV5-1,.,CASLDGKVNTGELFF
TRBJ1-6,TRBV7-8,.,CASSLRQGMGSPLHF
TRBJ1-1,TRBV7-6,.,CASGARPEEAFF
TRBJ1-2,TRBV27,.,CATHPSGGGNGYTF